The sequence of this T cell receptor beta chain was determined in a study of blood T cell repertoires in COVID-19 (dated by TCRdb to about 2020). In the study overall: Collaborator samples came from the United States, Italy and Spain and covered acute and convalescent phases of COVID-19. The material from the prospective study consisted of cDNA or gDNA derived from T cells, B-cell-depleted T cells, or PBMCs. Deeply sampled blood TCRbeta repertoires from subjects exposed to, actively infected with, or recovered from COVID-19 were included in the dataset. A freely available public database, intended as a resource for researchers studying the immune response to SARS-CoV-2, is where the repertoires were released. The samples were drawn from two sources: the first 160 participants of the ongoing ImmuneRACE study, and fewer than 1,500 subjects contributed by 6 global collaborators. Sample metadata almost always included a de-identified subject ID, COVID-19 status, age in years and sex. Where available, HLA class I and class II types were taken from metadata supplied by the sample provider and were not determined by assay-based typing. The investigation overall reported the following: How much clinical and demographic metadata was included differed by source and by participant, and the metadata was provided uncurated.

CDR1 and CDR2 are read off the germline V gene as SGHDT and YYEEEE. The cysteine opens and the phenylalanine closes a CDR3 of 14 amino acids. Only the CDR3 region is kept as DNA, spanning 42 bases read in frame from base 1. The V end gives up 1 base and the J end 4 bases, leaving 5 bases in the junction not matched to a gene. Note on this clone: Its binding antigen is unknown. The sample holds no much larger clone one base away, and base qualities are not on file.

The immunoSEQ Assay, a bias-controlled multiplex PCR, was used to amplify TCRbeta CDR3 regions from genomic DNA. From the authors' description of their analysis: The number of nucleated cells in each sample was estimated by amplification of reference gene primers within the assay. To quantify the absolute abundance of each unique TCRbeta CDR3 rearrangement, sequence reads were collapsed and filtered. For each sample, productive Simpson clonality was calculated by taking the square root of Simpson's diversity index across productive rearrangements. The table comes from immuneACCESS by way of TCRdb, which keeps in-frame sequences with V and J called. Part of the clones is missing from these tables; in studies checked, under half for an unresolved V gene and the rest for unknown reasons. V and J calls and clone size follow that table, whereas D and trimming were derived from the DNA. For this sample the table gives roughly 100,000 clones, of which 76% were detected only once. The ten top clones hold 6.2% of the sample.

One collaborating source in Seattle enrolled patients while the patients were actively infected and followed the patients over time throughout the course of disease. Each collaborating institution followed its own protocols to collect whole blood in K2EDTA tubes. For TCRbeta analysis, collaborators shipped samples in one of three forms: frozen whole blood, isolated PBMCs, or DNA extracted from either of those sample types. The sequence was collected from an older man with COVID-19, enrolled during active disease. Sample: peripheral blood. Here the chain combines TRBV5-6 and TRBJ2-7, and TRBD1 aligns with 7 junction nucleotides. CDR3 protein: CASSLTGVTYEQYF. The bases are TGTGCCAGCAGCTTGACAGGGGTTACATACGAGCAGTACTTC.